Shown below are 2 T cell receptor beta chains from a single sample sequenced in a study of T cell responses to AZD1222 COVID-19 vaccine. Data came from immunoSEQ multiplex PCR; TCRdb stores just in-frame clones and leaves some out. The sample shows roughly 120,000 clones, around 90% of them seen only once. The specimen was peripheral blood, collected 28 days after the second AZD1222 dose. All receptors come from an adult who received the AZD1222 COVID-19 vaccine.

This clone has a single count. The chain couples TRBV3-1 (or the pseudogene TRBV3-2) to TRBJ1-4; possible D gene TRBD1, 6 bases. Germline V CDR1 and CDR2: LGHDT, YNNKEL (reference sequence). The CDR3 has 16 residues. Trimming removed 4 bases from V and 4 bases from J, with 16 bases in between. This chain's CDR3 is CASSPPLRGVNEKLFF. In nucleotides, the CDR3 is TGTGCCAGCAGCCCCCCGCTGAGGGGGGTTAATGAAAAACTGTTTTTT.

This clone was found a few times. This chain joins TRBV5-6 and TRBJ2-7, with TRBD1 matching over 8 bases. The CDR3 is 13 amino acids. Trimming cost V 5 bases and J 7 bases; bases outside gene matches: 8. Germline V gene data show CDR1 as SGHDT and CDR2 as YYEEEE. The CDR3 DNA reads TGTGCCAGCAGAAGGACAGGGATATGGGAGCAGTACTTC. Translating it yields CASRRTGIWEQYF. The complete variable domain, with remaining parts taken from reference TRBV5-6 and TRBJ2-7, reads DAGVTQSPTHLIKTRGQQVTLRCSPKSGHDTVSWYQQALGQGPQFIFQYYEEEERQRGNFPDRFSGHQFPNYSSELNVNALLLGDSALYLCASRRTGIWEQYFGPGTRLTVT.